The source of this T cell receptor beta chain is a study of CD8 T cells in ankylosing spondylitis. Whole-study findings and limits: Earlier literature documents some of the motif variants in reactive arthritis synovial fluid and blood.

Generation of TCR beta libraries employed quantitative 5'-RACE incorporating molecular barcodes. A single record per CDR3 protein comes from TCRdb applying MiXCR to the 5' RACE reads. Here the sample spans approximately 250,000 distinct CDR3 sequences, over 9.5% being singletons. Germline V lookup: CDR1 ENHRY, CDR2 SYGVKD. The CDR3 contains 13 residues. V lost 10 bases to trimming and J lost 3 bases, with 16 bases between them. This clonotype appeared many times. Its target is not known. V usage is TRBV10-3 and J usage is TRBJ2-7, with TRBD2 as a possible D gene (5 bases). This TCR came from a male donor with ankylosing spondylitis or in good health (not recorded which). Material for sequencing was blood, either unsorted or a sorted T cell fraction (not recorded which). CDR3 sequence reads: CATSAWENYEQYF. The CDR3 region has the DNA TGTGCCACCTCCGCCTGGGAGAACTACGAGCAGTACTTC.